This TCR beta chain was captured by sequencing in a study of blood T cell repertoires in COVID-19. Per the authors' pipeline: The authors estimated nucleated cell counts from reference gene primer amplification. Here immunoSEQ multiplex PCR was the method, and the copy in TCRdb shows in-frame clones only, minus some. For V, J and clone size, that table is used; D and trimming come from the DNA. In the table there are fewer than 85,000 clones, about 88% of which are singletons. The CDR3 has 18 residues. Looked up from germline, CDR1 is WSHSY and CDR2 is SAAADI. The trim removed 5 bases at V and 0 bases at J, leaving 4 bases unmatched.

The rearrangement links TRBV10-2 to TRBJ2-6; 13 bases map to TRBD2. The sample comprised peripheral blood. The TCR originated in a human donor in a cohort sampled during active COVID-19. This CDR3 reads CASSRGLAGRSGANVLTF. CDR3 nucleotide sequence: TGCGCCAGCAGTAGGGGACTAGCGGGGCGCTCTGGGGCCAACGTCCTGACTTTC.